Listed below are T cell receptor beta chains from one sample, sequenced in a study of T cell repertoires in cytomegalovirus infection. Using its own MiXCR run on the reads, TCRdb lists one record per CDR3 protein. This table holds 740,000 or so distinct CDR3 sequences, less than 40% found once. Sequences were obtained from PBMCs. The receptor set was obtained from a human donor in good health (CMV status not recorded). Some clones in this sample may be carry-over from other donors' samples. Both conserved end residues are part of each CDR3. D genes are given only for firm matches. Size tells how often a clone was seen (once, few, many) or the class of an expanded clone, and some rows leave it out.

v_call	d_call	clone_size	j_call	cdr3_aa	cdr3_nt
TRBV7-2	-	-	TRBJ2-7	CASSRGGQMAYEQYF	TGTGCCAGCAGCCGCGGGGGCCAAATGGCCTACGAGCAGTACTTC
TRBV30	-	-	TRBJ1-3	CAWSVRGAWSGNTIYF	TGTGCCTGGAGTGTTCGGGGGGCTTGGTCTGGAAACACCATATATTTT
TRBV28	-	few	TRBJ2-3	CASSPISREDTQYF	TGTGCCAGCAGTCCAATAAGCAGGGAAGATACGCAGTATTTT
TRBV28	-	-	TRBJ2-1	CASSWTDSNEQFF	TGTGCCAGCAGTTGGACAGATTCCAATGAGCAGTTCTTC
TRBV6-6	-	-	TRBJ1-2	CASRDRFRRASGGYTF	TGTGCCAGCCGTGACAGATTTAGGAGGGCGTCGGGGGGCTACACCTTC
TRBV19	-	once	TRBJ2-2	CASSTKPSSSYTGELFF	TGTGCCAGTAGTACCAAACCTTCCTCCTCTTACACCGGGGAGCTGTTTTTT
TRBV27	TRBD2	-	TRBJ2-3	CASSGGLAGTNAPPDTQYF	TGTGCCAGCAGTGGGGGACTAGCGGGGACGAACGCCCCCCCGGATACGCAGTATTTT
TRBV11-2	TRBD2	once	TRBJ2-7	CASSPRGRVGRTYEQYF	TGTGCCAGCAGCCCCCGAGGGAGGGTAGGCCGGACCTACGAGCAGTACTTC
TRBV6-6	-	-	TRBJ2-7	CASIYSTKGPEQYF	TGTGCCAGCATTTACTCGACCAAGGGGCCCGAGCAGTACTTC
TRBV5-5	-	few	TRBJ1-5	CASSSGGSSNQPQHF	TGTGCCAGCAGCTCCGGGGGAAGTAGCAATCAGCCCCAGCATTTT
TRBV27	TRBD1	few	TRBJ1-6	CASSPLSFWDRLYNSPLHF	TGTGCCAGCAGTCCCCTCTCATTCTGGGACAGACTTTATAATTCACCCCTCCACTTT
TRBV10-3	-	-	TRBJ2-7	CAISALLSYEQYF	TGTGCCATCAGTGCCCTACTTTCCTACGAGCAGTACTTC
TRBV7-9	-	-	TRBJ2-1	CASSLSSTEQFF	TGTGCCAGCAGCTTATCCTCGACTGAGCAGTTCTTC
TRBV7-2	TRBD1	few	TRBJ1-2	CASSLAQGQGHGYTF	TGTGCCAGCAGCTTAGCGCAGGGACAGGGGCATGGCTACACCTTC
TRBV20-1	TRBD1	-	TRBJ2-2	CSAKQGATTGELFF	TGCAGTGCTAAACAGGGGGCGACCACCGGGGAGCTGTTTTTT
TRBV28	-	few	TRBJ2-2	CASRPGLNTGELFF	TGTGCCAGCAGACCGGGCCTCAACACCGGGGAGCTGTTTTTT
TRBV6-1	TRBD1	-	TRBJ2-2	CATSLAGQGKTGELFF	TGTGCCACCAGTTTAGCCGGACAGGGAAAGACCGGGGAGCTGTTTTTT
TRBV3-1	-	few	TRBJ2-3	CASSQVGRRDTQYF	TGTGCCAGCAGCCAAGTGGGCAGACGAGATACGCAGTATTTT
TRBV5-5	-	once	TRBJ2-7	CASSLAGSAPYEQYF	TGTGCCAGCAGCTTGGCTGGTTCAGCACCTTACGAGCAGTACTTC
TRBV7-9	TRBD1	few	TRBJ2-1	CATKPGTGVGEQFF	TGTGCCACAAAGCCCGGGACAGGGGTCGGTGAGCAGTTCTTC
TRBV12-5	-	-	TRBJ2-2	CASGTGVTGELFF	TGTGCTAGTGGTACGGGAGTCACCGGGGAGCTGTTTTTT
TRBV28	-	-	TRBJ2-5	CASSPQGFQETQYF	TGTGCCAGCAGTCCACAGGGATTCCAAGAGACCCAGTACTTC
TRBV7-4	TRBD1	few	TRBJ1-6	CASSLRQGTGSPLHF	TGTGCCAGCAGCCTTAGACAGGGAACAGGATCACCCCTCCACTTT